The source of this TCR beta chain is a study of cytomegalovirus exposure and HLA in healthy donors. General study findings and limits: Data from an earlier analysis indicated that most TCR beta V segments were productive either about 90% or about 30% of the time. A likely sequencing artifact accounted for one observed cluster of highly shared sequence variants. A later analysis showed TCR association rates differing by HLA locus, peaking at DRB1 and lowest at HLA-C. Another analysis was done later, and it associated 17,000 or so TCR beta sequences with HLA alleles at 0.05 false discovery rate.

The PCR used 60 Vbeta and 13 Jbeta primers. Here immunoSEQ multiplex PCR was the method, and the copy in TCRdb shows in-frame clones only, minus some. This table holds 200,000 or so clones, about 77% found once. As regards this clone: Its matching antigen is unknown.

This receptor was taken from a woman in her thirties in good health and CMV-seropositive. The source material was PBMCs.

The CDR3 DNA is TGTGCCAGCAGTGGACAGGAGACAACTAAACGAAACACCATATATTTT. It specifies CASSGQETTKRNTIYF. The chain has TRBV28 and TRBJ1-3, with 7 bases matching TRBD1. CDR1 MDHEN and CDR2 SYDVKM come from the germline V gene. The trim removed 5 bases at V and 5 bases at J, leaving 12 bases unmatched. The CDR3 length is 16 residues.